This T cell receptor beta chain came from a study of shared clonotypes between healthy human individuals. As for the study in general: Aged between 18 and 49, the donors were a couple of women and three men. Study-wide results and limits: Generation probabilities were higher for clonotypes shared across all four sorted-subset donors than for unshared ones.

When replicate PCRs were run on sorted subsets, they used about 200 ng DNA, about 30,000 T cell genomes. The method was immunoSEQ multiplex PCR; TCRdb's version includes in-frame clones alone and lacks a portion of them. The sample shows a few hundred thousand clones, around 97% of them seen only once. Both subsets, CD45RA+ naive and CD45RA-negative memory, were split from the CD4+ cells. On this clone: What it binds is unknown.

The germline V gene encodes CDR1 GTSNPN and CDR2 SVGIG (reference sequence). The V end lost 4 bases, the J end lost 1 base, and 9 bases lay between the germline ends. The CDR3 is made up of 13 amino acids. The clonotype comes from a woman in her twenties or thirties in good health. V gene TRBV30 combines with J gene TRBJ2-3; no clear D gene. The material sequenced was naive CD4+ T cells sorted from blood. The subset here: CD45RA+ positively selected. The CDR3 reads CAWNAARTDTQYF. DNA for the CDR3: TGTGCCTGGAATGCGGCGCGCACAGATACGCAGTATTTT. Full variable domain (rest looked up from reference TRBV30 and TRBJ2-3): SQTIHQWPATLVQPVGSPLSLECTVEGTSNPNLYWYRQAAGRGLQLLFYSVGIGQISSEVPQNLSASRPQDRQFILSSKKLLLSDSGFYLCAWNAARTDTQYFGPGTRLTVL.